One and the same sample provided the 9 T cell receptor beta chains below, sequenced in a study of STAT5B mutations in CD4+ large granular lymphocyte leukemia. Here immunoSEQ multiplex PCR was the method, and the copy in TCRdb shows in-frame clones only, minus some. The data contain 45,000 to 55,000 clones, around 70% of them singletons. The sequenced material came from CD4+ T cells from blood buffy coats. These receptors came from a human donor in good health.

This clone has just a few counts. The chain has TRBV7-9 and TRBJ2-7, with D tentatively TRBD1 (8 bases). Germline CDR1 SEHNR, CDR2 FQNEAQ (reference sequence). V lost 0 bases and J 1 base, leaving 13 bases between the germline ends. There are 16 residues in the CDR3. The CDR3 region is CASSLARGTGSYEQYV. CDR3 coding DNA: TGTGCCAGCAGCTTAGCGCGGGGGACAGGTTCCTACGAGCAGTACGTC.

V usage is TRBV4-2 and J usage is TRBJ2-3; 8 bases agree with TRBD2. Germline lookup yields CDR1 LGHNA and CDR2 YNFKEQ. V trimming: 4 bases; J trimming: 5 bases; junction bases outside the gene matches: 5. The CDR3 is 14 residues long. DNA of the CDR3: TGTGCCAGCAGCCCTCGGGGGGGCCAAGATACGCAGTATTTT. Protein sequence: CASSPRGGQDTQYF.

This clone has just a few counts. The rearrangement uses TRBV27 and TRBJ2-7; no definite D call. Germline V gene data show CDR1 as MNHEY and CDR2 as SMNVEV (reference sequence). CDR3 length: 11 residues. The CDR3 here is CASSLSRLPHV. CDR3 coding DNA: TGTGCCAGCAGTTTATCCCGTCTCCCGCACGTC.

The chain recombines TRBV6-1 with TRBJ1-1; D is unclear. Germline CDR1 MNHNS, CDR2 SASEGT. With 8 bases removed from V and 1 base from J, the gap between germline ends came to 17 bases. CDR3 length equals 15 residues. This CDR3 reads CASSGNSPGNTEAFF. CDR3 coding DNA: TGTGCCAGCTCTGGTAATTCCCCGGGGAACACTGAAGCTTTCTTT.

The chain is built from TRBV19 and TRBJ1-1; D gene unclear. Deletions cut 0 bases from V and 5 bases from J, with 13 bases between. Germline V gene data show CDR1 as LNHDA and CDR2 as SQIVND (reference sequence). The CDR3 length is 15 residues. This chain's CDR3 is CASSIELISKTEAFF. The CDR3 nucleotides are TGTGCCAGTAGTATAGAACTTATAAGTAAAACTGAAGCTTTCTTT.

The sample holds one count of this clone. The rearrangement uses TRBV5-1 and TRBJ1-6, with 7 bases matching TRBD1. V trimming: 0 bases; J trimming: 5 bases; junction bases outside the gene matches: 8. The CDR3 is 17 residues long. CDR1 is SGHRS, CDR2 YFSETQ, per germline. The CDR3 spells CASSLGGGTVHNSPLHF. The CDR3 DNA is TGCGCCAGCAGCTTGGGAGGAGGGACAGTCCATAATTCACCCCTCCACTTT.

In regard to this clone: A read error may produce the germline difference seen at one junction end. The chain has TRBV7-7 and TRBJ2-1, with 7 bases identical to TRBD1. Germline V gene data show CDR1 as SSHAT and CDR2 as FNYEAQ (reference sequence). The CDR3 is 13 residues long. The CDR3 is CASSPGTDNEQFF. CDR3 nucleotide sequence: TGTGCTAGCAGCCCAGGGACAGACAATGAGCAGTTCTTC.

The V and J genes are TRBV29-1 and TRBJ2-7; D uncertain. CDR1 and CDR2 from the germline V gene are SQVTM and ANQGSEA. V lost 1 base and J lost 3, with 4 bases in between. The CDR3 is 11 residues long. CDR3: CSVEVNYEQYF. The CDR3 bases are TGCAGCGTTGAAGTAAACTACGAGCAGTACTTC.

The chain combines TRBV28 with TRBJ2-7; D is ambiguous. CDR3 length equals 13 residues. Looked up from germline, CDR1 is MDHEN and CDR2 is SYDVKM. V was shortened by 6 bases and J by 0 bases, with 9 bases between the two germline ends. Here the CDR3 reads CASSTPLSYEQYF. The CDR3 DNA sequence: TGTGCCAGCAGCACTCCCCTCTCCTACGAGCAGTACTTC.